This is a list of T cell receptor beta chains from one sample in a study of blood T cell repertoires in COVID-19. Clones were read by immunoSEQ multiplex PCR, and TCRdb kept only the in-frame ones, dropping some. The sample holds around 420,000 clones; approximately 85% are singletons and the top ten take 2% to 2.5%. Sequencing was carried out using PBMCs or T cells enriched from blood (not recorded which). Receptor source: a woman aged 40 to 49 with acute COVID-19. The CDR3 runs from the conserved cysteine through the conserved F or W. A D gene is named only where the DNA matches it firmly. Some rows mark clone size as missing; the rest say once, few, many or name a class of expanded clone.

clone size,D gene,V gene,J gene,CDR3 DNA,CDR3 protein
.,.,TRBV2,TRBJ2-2,TGTGCCAGCAGTGAAGGGAAGGGGGCGAACACCGGGGAGCTGTTTTTT,CASSEGKGANTGELFF
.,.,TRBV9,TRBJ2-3,TGTGCCAGCAGCGAGGGCCCAGCGGGCGGAGATACGCAGTATTTT,CASSEGPAGGDTQYF
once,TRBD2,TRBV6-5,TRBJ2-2,TGTGCCAGCGGGCGGGGGGCGCAGAACACCGGGGAGCTGTTTTTT,CASGRGAQNTGELFF
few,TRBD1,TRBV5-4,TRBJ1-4,TGTGCCAGCAGCCCATTGTTGGGACAGTCGAATGAAAAACTGTTTTTT,CASSPLLGQSNEKLFF
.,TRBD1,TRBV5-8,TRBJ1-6,TGTGCCAGCAGCTTCGGACAGGGTGGATCACCCCTCCACTTT,CASSFGQGGSPLHF
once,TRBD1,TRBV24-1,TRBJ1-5,TGTGCCACCAGTGCGGGACAGTACAATCAGCCCCAGCATTTT,CATSAGQYNQPQHF
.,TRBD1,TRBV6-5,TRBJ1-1,TGTGCCAGCAGCACAGGGGCGAGAAGCACTGAAGCTTTCTTT,CASSTGARSTEAFF
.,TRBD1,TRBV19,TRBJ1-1,TGTGCCAGTAGTCCATTGAGGGGGCAGGGCACTGAAGCTTTCTTT,CASSPLRGQGTEAFF
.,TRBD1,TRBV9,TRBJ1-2,TGTGCCAGCAGCCAGAGACAGGGGCAGGGCTATGGCTACACCTTC,CASSQRQGQGYGYTF
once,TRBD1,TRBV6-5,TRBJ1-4,TGTGCCAGCAGTTACCGACTACAGGGGAATAATGAAAAACTGTTTTTT,CASSYRLQGNNEKLFF
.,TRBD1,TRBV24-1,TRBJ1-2,TGTGCCACCAGTGACCCTTCGACAGGGATCTATGGCTACACCTTC,CATSDPSTGIYGYTF
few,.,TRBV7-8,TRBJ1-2,TGTGCCAGCAGCTTAGTTGGGGGCCCTGACAACTATGGCTACACCTTC,CASSLVGGPDNYGYTF
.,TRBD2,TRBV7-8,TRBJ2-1,TGTGCCAGCAGCTTAGTTGCGCGGGGGGGCAATAATGAGCAGTTCTTC,CASSLVARGGNNEQFF
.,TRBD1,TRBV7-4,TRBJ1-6,TGTGCCAGCAGCTTAGAGGACAGGGATAATTCACCCCTCCACTTT,CASSLEDRDNSPLHF
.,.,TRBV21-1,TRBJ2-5,TGTGCCAGCGGAAGACTAGCGGGGCCCCAAGAGACCCAGTACTTC,CASGRLAGPQETQYF
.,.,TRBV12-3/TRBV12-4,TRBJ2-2,TGTGCCAGCAGTCCAGTTACCGGGGAGCTGTTTTTT,CASSPVTGELFF
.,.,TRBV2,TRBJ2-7,TGTGCCAGCAGCGCCGGGACTGTGCCTTACGAGCAGTACTTC,CASSAGTVPYEQYF
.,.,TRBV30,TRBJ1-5,TGTGCCTGGAGTGAGGGACTTTTTAGCAATCAGCCCCAGCATTTT,CAWSEGLFSNQPQHF
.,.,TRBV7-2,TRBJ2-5,TGTGCCAGCAGCCTGGACACCTACCAAGAGACCCAGTACTTC,CASSLDTYQETQYF
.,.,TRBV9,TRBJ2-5,TGTGCCAGCAGCGTAGTGGGCATGTCAGAGACCCAGTACTTC,CASSVVGMSETQYF
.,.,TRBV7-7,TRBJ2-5,TGTGCCAGCAGCTTGAGCGCAGGGCCAGAGACCCAGTACTTC,CASSLSAGPETQYF
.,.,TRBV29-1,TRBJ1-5,TGCAGCGTTGCAGCAGGGGATCAGCCCCAGCATTTT,CSVAAGDQPQHF
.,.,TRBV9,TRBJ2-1,TGTGCCAGCAGCGCAGGGCCCCCTGGGAATGAGCAGTTCTTC,CASSAGPPGNEQFF
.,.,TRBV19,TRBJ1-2,TGTGCCAGTAGTATAGATCGGGACACCATCTATGGCTACACCTTC,CASSIDRDTIYGYTF
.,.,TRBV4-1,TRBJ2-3,TGCGCCAGCAGCCAGTGGAGGGGGGGGGATACGCAGTATTTT,CASSQWRGGDTQYF
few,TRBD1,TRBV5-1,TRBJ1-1,TGCGCCAGCAGCCTCCGGGACAGGGGGTTTGAAGCTTTCTTT,CASSLRDRGFEAFF
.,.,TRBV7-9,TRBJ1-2,TGTGCCAGCAGCCCAGACAGCTATGGCTACACCTTC,CASSPDSYGYTF
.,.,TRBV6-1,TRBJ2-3,TGTGCCAGCAGTGAAGCATCCAACCAGGGCGCAGATACGCAGTATTTT,CASSEASNQGADTQYF
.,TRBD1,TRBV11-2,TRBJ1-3,TGTGCCAGCAGCTTAGGGGGACAGGGTTTCAGTGGAAACACCATATATTTT,CASSLGGQGFSGNTIYF